This is a list of T cell receptor beta chains from one sample in a study of blood T cell repertoires in COVID-19. Clones were read by immunoSEQ multiplex PCR, and TCRdb kept only the in-frame ones, dropping some. Of roughly 120,000 clones listed, approximately 91% are singletons. The sequenced sample was peripheral blood. These receptors were taken from a woman in her 70s who had recovered from COVID-19. Each CDR3 is given with its conserved first and last residue. Each record gives: D gene, V gene, J gene, clone size, CDR3 protein, CDR3 DNA. D genes are given only for firm matches. Expanded clones are given a class, and other clones once, few, many or no size at all.

D: TRBD2
V: TRBV24-1
J: TRBJ2-1
size: .
CDR3: CATSALGTSYNEQFF
DNA: TGTGCCACCAGTGCCCTAGGGACTAGCTACAATGAGCAGTTCTTC

D: .
V: TRBV5-1
J: TRBJ2-2
size: .
CDR3: CASSLGGANTGELFF
DNA: TGCGCCAGCAGCTTGGGCGGGGCGAACACCGGGGAGCTGTTTTTT

D: TRBD2
V: TRBV3-1/TRBV3-2
J: TRBJ2-1
size: .
CDR3: CASSPRLAGAYNEQFF
DNA: TGTGCCAGCAGCCCTCGACTAGCGGGGGCCTACAATGAGCAGTTCTTC

D: TRBD1
V: TRBV30
J: TRBJ2-7
size: .
CDR3: CAWSRAGGLNEQYF
DNA: TGTGCCTGGAGTCGGGCAGGGGGCTTAAACGAGCAGTACTTC

D: .
V: TRBV2
J: TRBJ1-6
size: .
CDR3: CASGLQQGVNSPLHF
DNA: TGTGCCAGCGGCCTCCAGCAGGGCGTTAATTCACCCCTCCACTTT

D: TRBD1
V: TRBV12-3/TRBV12-4
J: TRBJ1-2
size: .
CDR3: CASSRYRGHGYTF
DNA: TGTGCCAGCAGCCGTTACAGGGGGCACGGCTACACCTTC

D: .
V: TRBV10-3
J: TRBJ2-2
size: .
CDR3: CAISAGGGANTGELFF
DNA: TGTGCCATCAGTGCTGGTGGCGGGGCGAACACCGGGGAGCTGTTTTTT

D: .
V: TRBV2
J: TRBJ1-2
size: .
CDR3: CASRSDWGHGGYTF
DNA: TGTGCCAGCAGGTCTGACTGGGGGCATGGAGGCTACACCTTC

D: TRBD1
V: TRBV18
J: TRBJ2-2
size: .
CDR3: CASSDRTGNTGELFF
DNA: TGTGCCAGCTCAGACCGGACAGGGAACACCGGGGAGCTGTTTTTT

D: .
V: TRBV27
J: TRBJ1-6
size: .
CDR3: CASRLGRTSYNSPLHF
DNA: TGTGCCAGCCGACTCGGCCGGACTTCCTATAATTCACCCCTCCACTTT

D: TRBD1
V: TRBV6-5
J: TRBJ1-1
size: .
CDR3: CASRTGLNTEAFF
DNA: TGTGCCAGCAGGACAGGGCTTAACACTGAAGCTTTCTTT

D: TRBD1
V: TRBV9
J: TRBJ2-7
size: .
CDR3: CASSVAENRGYEQYF
DNA: TGTGCCAGCAGCGTAGCTGAGAACAGGGGCTACGAGCAGTACTTC

D: TRBD1
V: TRBV7-2
J: TRBJ2-7
size: .
CDR3: CASSISQGHEQYF
DNA: TGTGCCAGCAGCATCTCACAGGGGCACGAGCAGTACTTC

D: TRBD2
V: TRBV28
J: TRBJ2-7
size: .
CDR3: CASSLRGVPAYEQYF
DNA: TGTGCCAGCAGTTTACGGGGGGTTCCAGCCTACGAGCAGTACTTC

D: TRBD1
V: TRBV5-5
J: TRBJ2-2
size: .
CDR3: CASSQGAPNTGELFF
DNA: TGTGCCAGCAGCCAGGGGGCACCGAACACCGGGGAGCTGTTTTTT

D: TRBD2
V: TRBV5-1
J: TRBJ2-1
size: .
CDR3: CASSIGLAPYHGEQFF
DNA: TGCGCCAGCAGCATCGGACTAGCCCCATACCACGGTGAGCAGTTCTTC

D: .
V: TRBV12-5
J: TRBJ2-3
size: .
CDR3: CASGLSGGTDTQYF
DNA: TGTGCTAGTGGTTTGTCGGGGGGCACAGATACGCAGTATTTT

D: TRBD1
V: TRBV6-2/TRBV6-3
J: TRBJ1-1
size: .
CDR3: CASSSPLDRGGTEAFF
DNA: TGTGCCAGCAGTTCCCCTCTTGACAGGGGTGGGACTGAAGCTTTCTTT

D: .
V: TRBV7-2
J: TRBJ2-7
size: .
CDR3: CASSSNYEQYF
DNA: TGTGCCAGCAGCTCAAACTACGAGCAGTACTTC

D: TRBD2
V: TRBV5-4
J: TRBJ2-3
size: .
CDR3: CASSPSGRPHTQYF
DNA: TGTGCCAGCAGCCCTAGCGGGAGGCCTCATACGCAGTATTTT

D: .
V: TRBV7-9
J: TRBJ2-1
size: .
CDR3: CASSLIGDEQFF
DNA: TGTGCCAGCAGCTTAATCGGGGATGAGCAGTTCTTC

D: TRBD1
V: TRBV9
J: TRBJ1-4
size: .
CDR3: CASSVRTGGGKLFF
DNA: TGTGCCAGCAGCGTAAGAACAGGGGGTGGGAAACTGTTTTTT

D: .
V: TRBV5-1
J: TRBJ1-2
size: .
CDR3: CASSPQGGYGYTF
DNA: TGCGCCAGCAGCCCTCAGGGCGGCTATGGCTACACCTTC

D: TRBD2
V: TRBV4-3
J: TRBJ2-5
size: .
CDR3: CASSQGATSSLETQYF
DNA: TGCGCCAGCAGCCAAGGGGCGACTAGCAGCCTCGAGACCCAGTACTTC

D: .
V: TRBV28
J: TRBJ2-7
size: .
CDR3: CASSLLSRSAYEQYF
DNA: TGTGCCAGCAGTTTATTGTCGCGGAGCGCCTACGAGCAGTACTTC

D: .
V: TRBV14
J: TRBJ2-1
size: .
CDR3: CASRHTTGDYNEQFF
DNA: TGTGCCAGCAGGCACACTACAGGAGACTACAATGAGCAGTTCTTC

D: .
V: TRBV6-2/TRBV6-3
J: TRBJ1-1
size: .
CDR3: CASSYPPTGNTEAFF
DNA: TGTGCCAGCAGTTACCCCCCGACAGGGAACACTGAAGCTTTCTTT

D: .
V: TRBV5-7
J: TRBJ1-3
size: .
CDR3: CASSLRRVGNTIYF
DNA: TGTGCCAGCAGCCTACGCAGGGTCGGAAACACCATATATTTT

D: TRBD1
V: TRBV2
J: TRBJ1-6
size: .
CDR3: CASSEQGAYNSPLHF
DNA: TGTGCCAGCAGCGAACAGGGGGCCTATAATTCACCCCTCCACTTT

D: .
V: TRBV18
J: TRBJ1-3
size: .
CDR3: CASSPETFSGNTIYF
DNA: TGTGCCAGCTCACCGGAGACCTTCTCTGGAAACACCATATATTTT

D: .
V: TRBV18
J: TRBJ2-3
size: once
CDR3: CASSPGFSEGDTQYF
DNA: TGTGCCAGCTCACCAGGGTTTAGCGAGGGAGATACGCAGTATTTT

D: .
V: TRBV18
J: TRBJ1-4
size: .
CDR3: CASSPGADEKLFF
DNA: TGTGCCAGCTCACCGGGAGCCGATGAAAAACTGTTTTTT

D: TRBD1
V: TRBV6-4
J: TRBJ1-5
size: .
CDR3: CASRARQGPLDQPQHF
DNA: TGTGCCAGCAGGGCCAGACAGGGGCCCTTGGATCAGCCCCAGCATTTT

D: .
V: TRBV4-3
J: TRBJ2-4
size: .
CDR3: CASSQDSKNIQYF
DNA: TGCGCCAGCAGCCAAGACAGCAAAAACATTCAGTACTTC

D: .
V: TRBV28
J: TRBJ2-2
size: .
CDR3: CAIAANTGELFF
DNA: TGTGCCATAGCGGCGAACACCGGGGAGCTGTTTTTT

D: TRBD1
V: TRBV6-5
J: TRBJ1-2
size: few
CDR3: CASSYLPGTGSYGYTF
DNA: TGTGCCAGCAGTTACCTCCCCGGGACAGGGTCCTATGGCTACACCTTC

D: .
V: TRBV27
J: TRBJ2-2
size: once
CDR3: CASSQDSANTGELFF
DNA: TGTGCCAGCAGCCAAGACAGCGCGAACACCGGGGAGCTGTTTTTT

D: TRBD2
V: TRBV6-1
J: TRBJ2-3
size: .
CDR3: CASSAHLLAGGGTDTQYF
DNA: TGTGCCAGCAGTGCCCACCTACTAGCGGGAGGGGGCACAGATACGCAGTATTTT

D: TRBD1
V: TRBV4-2
J: TRBJ1-6
size: .
CDR3: CASSQEGAGSPLHF
DNA: TGTGCCAGCAGCCAGGAGGGGGCAGGGTCACCCCTCCACTTT

D: .
V: TRBV12-3/TRBV12-4
J: TRBJ1-6
size: few
CDR3: CASTRGGHSPLHF
DNA: TGTGCCAGCACCCGCGGGGGGCATTCACCCCTCCACTTT

D: TRBD1
V: TRBV7-3
J: TRBJ1-3
size: .
CDR3: CASSSLGTGSGNTIYF
DNA: TGTGCCAGCAGCTCACTCGGGACAGGGTCTGGAAACACCATATATTTT

D: .
V: TRBV4-3
J: TRBJ2-2
size: .
CDR3: CASSRGVPNTGELFF
DNA: TGCGCCAGCAGCCGGGGAGTCCCGAACACCGGGGAGCTGTTTTTT

D: TRBD1
V: TRBV7-3
J: TRBJ2-1
size: .
CDR3: CASSPGTGRHYNEQFF
DNA: TGTGCCAGCAGCCCCGGGACAGGGAGACACTACAATGAGCAGTTCTTC

D: .
V: TRBV29-1
J: TRBJ1-2
size: .
CDR3: CSVEAGRGSGYTF
DNA: TGCAGCGTTGAAGCGGGAAGAGGATCTGGCTACACCTTC

D: TRBD1
V: TRBV6-5
J: TRBJ2-7
size: .
CDR3: CASTKGTGDYEQYF
DNA: TGTGCCAGCACCAAAGGGACAGGGGACTACGAGCAGTACTTC

D: .
V: TRBV5-1
J: TRBJ1-1
size: .
CDR3: CASSLGGEGTEAFF
DNA: TGCGCCAGCAGCTTGGGGGGAGAGGGCACTGAAGCTTTCTTT

D: .
V: TRBV6-2/TRBV6-3
J: TRBJ1-4
size: .
CDR3: CASSTREKLFF
DNA: TGTGCCAGCAGTACCCGGGAAAAACTGTTTTTT

D: TRBD1
V: TRBV7-8
J: TRBJ1-6
size: .
CDR3: CASSVPGQGDSPLHF
DNA: TGTGCCAGCAGCGTTCCGGGACAGGGTGATTCACCCCTCCACTTT

D: TRBD2
V: TRBV7-8
J: TRBJ2-1
size: .
CDR3: CASSLAGREEENNEQFF
DNA: TGTGCCAGCAGCTTAGCGGGGCGGGAGGAGGAAAACAATGAGCAGTTCTTC

D: .
V: TRBV9
J: TRBJ2-5
size: .
CDR3: CASSGGPGETQYF
DNA: TGTGCCAGCAGCGGGGGCCCCGGGGAGACCCAGTACTTC

D: .
V: TRBV28
J: TRBJ1-4
size: .
CDR3: CASRLGGSEKLFF
DNA: TGTGCCAGCAGGCTCGGGGGTAGTGAAAAACTGTTTTTT

D: .
V: TRBV25-1
J: TRBJ2-7
size: .
CDR3: CASSEIYGAERYEQYF
DNA: TGTGCCAGCAGTGAAATCTATGGTGCGGAGCGGTACGAGCAGTACTTC

D: .
V: TRBV9
J: TRBJ1-5
size: .
CDR3: CASSSGEGWDQPQHF
DNA: TGTGCCAGCAGCTCCGGGGAGGGGTGGGATCAGCCCCAGCATTTT

D: .
V: TRBV10-3
J: TRBJ2-7
size: .
CDR3: CAISVSGALGEQYF
DNA: TGTGCCATCAGTGTGTCAGGGGCCCTTGGCGAGCAGTACTTC

D: .
V: TRBV3-1/TRBV3-2
J: TRBJ1-2
size: .
CDR3: CASRHMGHEGYGYTF
DNA: TGTGCCAGCAGACACATGGGACACGAAGGGTATGGCTACACCTTC